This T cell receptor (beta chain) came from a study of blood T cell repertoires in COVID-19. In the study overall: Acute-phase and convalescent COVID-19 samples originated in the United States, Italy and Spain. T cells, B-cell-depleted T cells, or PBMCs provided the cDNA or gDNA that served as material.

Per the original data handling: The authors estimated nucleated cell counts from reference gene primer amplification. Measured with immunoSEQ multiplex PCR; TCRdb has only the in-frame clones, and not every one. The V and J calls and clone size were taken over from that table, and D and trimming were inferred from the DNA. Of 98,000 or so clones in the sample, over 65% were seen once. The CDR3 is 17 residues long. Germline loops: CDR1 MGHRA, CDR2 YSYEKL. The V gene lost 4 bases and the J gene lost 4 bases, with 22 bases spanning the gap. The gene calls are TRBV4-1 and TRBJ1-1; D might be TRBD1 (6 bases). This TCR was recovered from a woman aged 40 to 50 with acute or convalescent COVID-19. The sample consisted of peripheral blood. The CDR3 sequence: CASSPGGASSGITEAFF. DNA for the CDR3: TGCGCCAGCAGCCCCGGGGGGGCCTCTTCGGGGATCACTGAAGCTTTCTTT.